This T cell receptor beta chain derives from a study of cytomegalovirus exposure and HLA in healthy donors. Trimming stripped 6 bases from V and 1 base from J, with 18 bases between. CDR1 and CDR2 from the germline V gene are SNHLY and FYNNEI. This CDR3 spans 16 amino acids. Vbeta (60) and Jbeta (13) primers were used in the PCR. Clones were sequenced by immunoSEQ multiplex PCR, and TCRdb holds only the in-frame ones, with some missing. The table has 150,000 to 200,000 clones, roughly four fifths seen once. Healthy bone marrow donors made up the donor group. This receptor was taken from a young woman in good health and CMV-seropositive. Sequences were obtained from PBMCs. The genes are TRBV2 and TRBJ1-1, with D hard to call. CDR3 in DNA: TGTGCCAGCAGCCGCGACTTCTCCCATAAGAACACTGAAGCTTTCTTT. It yields the protein CASSRDFSHKNTEAFF.